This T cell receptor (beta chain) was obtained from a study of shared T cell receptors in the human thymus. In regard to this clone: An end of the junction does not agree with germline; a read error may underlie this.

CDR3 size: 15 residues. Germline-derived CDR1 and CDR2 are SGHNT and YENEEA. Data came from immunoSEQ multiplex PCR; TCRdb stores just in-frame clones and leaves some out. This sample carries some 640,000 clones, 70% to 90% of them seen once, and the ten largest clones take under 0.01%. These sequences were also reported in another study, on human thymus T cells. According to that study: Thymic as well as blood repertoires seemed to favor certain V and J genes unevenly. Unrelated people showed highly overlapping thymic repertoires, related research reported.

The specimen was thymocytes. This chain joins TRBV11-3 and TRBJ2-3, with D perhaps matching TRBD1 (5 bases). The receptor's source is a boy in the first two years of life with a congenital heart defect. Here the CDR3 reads CASSSRQTSIDTQYF. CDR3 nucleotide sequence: TGTGCCAGCAGCAGCCGACAGACGAGCATAGATACGCAGTATTTT.